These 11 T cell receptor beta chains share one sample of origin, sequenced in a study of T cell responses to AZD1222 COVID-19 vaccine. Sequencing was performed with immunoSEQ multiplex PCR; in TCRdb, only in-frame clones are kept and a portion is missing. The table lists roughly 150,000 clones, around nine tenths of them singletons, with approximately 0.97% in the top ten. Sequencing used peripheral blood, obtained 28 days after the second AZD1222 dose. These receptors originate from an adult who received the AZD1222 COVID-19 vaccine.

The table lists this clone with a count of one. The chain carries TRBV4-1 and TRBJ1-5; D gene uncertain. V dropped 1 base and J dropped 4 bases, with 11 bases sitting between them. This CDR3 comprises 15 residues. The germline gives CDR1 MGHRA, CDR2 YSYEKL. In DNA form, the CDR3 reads TGCGCCAGCAGCCAAGTGGCGACGAATAATCAGCCCCAGCATTTT. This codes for CASSQVATNNQPQHF.

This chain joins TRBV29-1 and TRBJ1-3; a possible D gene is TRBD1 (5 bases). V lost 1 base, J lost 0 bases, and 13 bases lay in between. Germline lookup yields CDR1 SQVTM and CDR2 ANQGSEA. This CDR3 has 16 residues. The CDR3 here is CSVEVGDRTSGNTIYF. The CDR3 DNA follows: TGCAGCGTTGAAGTGGGGGACCGCACCTCTGGAAACACCATATATTTT.

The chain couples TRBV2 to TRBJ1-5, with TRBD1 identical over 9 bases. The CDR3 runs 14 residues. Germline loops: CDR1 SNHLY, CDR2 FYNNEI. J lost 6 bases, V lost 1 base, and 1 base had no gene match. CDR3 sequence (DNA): TGTGCCAGCAGTGAAGACAGGGGGCTTCAGCCCCAGCATTTT. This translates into CASSEDRGLQPQHF.

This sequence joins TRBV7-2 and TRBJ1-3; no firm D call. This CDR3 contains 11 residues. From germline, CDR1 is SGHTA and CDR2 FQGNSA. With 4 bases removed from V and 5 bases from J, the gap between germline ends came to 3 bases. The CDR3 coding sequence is TGTGCCAGCAGCTGGAGAAACACCATATATTTT. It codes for CASSWRNTIYF.

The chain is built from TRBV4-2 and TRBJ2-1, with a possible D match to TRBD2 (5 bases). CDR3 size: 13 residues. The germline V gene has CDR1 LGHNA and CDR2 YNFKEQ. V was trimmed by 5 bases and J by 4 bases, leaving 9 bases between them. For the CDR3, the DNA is TGTGCCAGCAGCTCCGACTATTACAATGAGCAGTTCTTC. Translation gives CASSSDYYNEQFF.

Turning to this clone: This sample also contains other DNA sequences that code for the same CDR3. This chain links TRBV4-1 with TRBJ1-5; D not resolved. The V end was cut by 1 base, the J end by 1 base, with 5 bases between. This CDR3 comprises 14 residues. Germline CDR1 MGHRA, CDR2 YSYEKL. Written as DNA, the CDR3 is TGCGCCAGCAGCCAAGTCGGAAGCAATCAGCCCCAGCATTTT. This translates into CASSQVGSNQPQHF.

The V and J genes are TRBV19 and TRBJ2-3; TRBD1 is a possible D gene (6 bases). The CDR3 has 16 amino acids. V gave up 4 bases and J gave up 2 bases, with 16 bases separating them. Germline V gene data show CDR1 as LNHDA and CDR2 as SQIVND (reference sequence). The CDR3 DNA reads TGTGCCAGTAGTAACCGGGACACCATCTTCACAGATACGCAGTATTTT. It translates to CASSNRDTIFTDTQYF.

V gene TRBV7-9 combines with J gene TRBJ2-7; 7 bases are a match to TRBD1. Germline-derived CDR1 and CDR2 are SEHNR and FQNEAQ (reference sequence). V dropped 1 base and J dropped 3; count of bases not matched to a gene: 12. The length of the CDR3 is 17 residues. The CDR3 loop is CASSLVPPSGTVYEQYF. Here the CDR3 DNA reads TGTGCCAGCAGCTTAGTCCCTCCATCCGGGACAGTCTACGAGCAGTACTTC.

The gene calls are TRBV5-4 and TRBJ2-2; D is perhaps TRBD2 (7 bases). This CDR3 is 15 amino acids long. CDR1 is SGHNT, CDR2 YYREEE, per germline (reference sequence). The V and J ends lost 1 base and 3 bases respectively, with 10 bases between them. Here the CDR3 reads CASSLQGRDTGELFF. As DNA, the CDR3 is TGTGCCAGCAGCTTGCAGGGGAGGGACACCGGGGAGCTGTTTTTT.

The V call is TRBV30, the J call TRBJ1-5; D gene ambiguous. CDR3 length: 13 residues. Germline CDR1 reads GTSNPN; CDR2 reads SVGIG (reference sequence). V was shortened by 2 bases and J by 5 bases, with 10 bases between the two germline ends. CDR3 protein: CAWSWSGDQPQHF. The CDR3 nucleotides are TGTGCCTGGAGTTGGTCAGGAGATCAGCCCCAGCATTTT.

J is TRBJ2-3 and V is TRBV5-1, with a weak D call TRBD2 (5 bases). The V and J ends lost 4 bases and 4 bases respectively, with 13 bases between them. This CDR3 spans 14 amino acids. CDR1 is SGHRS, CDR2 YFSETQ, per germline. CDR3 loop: CASSSGPGADTQYF. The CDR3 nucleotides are TGCGCCAGCAGCAGCGGCCCCGGCGCAGATACGCAGTATTTT.